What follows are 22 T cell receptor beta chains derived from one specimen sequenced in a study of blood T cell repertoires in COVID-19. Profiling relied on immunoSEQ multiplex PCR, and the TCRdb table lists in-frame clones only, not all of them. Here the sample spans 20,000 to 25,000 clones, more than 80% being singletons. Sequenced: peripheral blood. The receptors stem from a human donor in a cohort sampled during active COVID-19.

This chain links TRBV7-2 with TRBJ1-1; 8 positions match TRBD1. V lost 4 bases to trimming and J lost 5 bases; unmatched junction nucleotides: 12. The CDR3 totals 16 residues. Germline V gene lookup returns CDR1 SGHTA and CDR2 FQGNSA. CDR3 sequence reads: CASSSQRLTGGTEAFF. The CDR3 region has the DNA TGTGCCAGCAGCTCCCAGAGACTCACAGGGGGAACTGAAGCTTTCTTT.

The CDR3 loop is CASSNAGTGGTGELFF. The CDR3 region has the DNA TGTGCCAGCAGCAACGCCGGGACAGGGGGTACCGGGGAGCTGTTTTTT. The rearrangement joins TRBV7-6 to TRBJ2-2, with 11 bases lining up with TRBD1. V gave up 5 bases and J gave up 5 bases; unmatched junction bases: 7. Germline lookup yields CDR1 SGHVS and CDR2 FNYEAQ. The CDR3 consists of 16 residues.

The CDR3 reads CASGTARSSYEQYF. DNA for the CDR3: TGCGCCAGCGGGACAGCGAGGAGCTCCTACGAGCAGTACTTC. This chain uses TRBV5-1 with TRBJ2-7; 7 nucleotides align to TRBD1. Trimming at V came to 7 bases and at J to 0 bases, leaving 7 bases not matched to a gene. The germline CDR1 and CDR2 sequences are SGHRS and YFSETQ. The CDR3 has 14 amino acids.

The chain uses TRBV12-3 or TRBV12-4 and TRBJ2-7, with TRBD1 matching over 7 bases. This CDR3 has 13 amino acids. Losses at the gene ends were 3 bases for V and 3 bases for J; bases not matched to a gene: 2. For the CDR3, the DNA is TGTGCCAGCAGTTTCGGGGACAGCTACGAGCAGTACTTC. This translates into CASSFGDSYEQYF.

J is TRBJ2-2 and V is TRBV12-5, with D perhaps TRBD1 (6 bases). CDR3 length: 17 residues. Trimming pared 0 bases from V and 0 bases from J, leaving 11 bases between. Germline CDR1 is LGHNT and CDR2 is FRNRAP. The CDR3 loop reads CASGLVLTGPNTGELFF. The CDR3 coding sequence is TGTGCTAGTGGTTTGGTCCTGACAGGACCGAACACCGGGGAGCTGTTTTTT.

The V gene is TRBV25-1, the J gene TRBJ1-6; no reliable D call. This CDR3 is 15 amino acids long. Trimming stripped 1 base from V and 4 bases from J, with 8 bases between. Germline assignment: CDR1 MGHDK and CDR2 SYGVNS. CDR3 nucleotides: TGTGCCAGCAGTGAATCAACAAGATATAATTCACCCCTCCACTTT. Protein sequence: CASSESTRYNSPLHF. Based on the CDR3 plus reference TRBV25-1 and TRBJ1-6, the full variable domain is EADIYQTPRYLVIGTGKKITLECSQTMGHDKMYWYQQDPGMELHLIHYSYGVNSTEKGDLSSESTVSRIRTEHFPLTLESARPSHTSQYLCASSESTRYNSPLHFGNGTRLTVT.

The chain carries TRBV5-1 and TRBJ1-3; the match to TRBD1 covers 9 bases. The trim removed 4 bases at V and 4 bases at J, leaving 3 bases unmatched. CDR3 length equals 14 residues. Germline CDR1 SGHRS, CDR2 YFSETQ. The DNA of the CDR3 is TGCGCCAGCAGCCACGGGACAGGGGGAAACACCATATATTTT. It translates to CASSHGTGGNTIYF.

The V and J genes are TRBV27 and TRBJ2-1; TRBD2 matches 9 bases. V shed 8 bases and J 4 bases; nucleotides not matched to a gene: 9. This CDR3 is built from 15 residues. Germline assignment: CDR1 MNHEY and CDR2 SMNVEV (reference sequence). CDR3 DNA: TGTGCCAGCTCAACTCTAGCGGGGTTATACAATGAGCAGTTCTTC. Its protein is CASSTLAGLYNEQFF.

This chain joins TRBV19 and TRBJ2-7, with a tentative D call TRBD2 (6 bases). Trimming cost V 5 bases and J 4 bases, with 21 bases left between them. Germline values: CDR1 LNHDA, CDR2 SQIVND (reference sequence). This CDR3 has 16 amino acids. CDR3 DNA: TGTGCCAGTAGTCCATTGGGCGGGGCGCCTGGGTACGAGCAGTACTTC. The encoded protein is CASSPLGGAPGYEQYF.

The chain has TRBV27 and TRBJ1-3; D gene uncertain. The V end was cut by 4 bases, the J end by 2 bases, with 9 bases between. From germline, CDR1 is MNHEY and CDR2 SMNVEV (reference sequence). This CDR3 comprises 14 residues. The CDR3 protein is CASSSGPAGNTIYF. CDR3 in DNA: TGTGCCAGCAGTTCCGGTCCCGCTGGAAACACCATATATTTT.

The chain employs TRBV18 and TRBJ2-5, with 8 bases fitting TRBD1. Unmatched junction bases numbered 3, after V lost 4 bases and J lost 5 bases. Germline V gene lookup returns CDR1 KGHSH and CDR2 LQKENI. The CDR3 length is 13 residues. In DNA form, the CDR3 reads TGTGCCAGCTCACGGGACAGGAGGGAGACCCAGTACTTC. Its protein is CASSRDRRETQYF.

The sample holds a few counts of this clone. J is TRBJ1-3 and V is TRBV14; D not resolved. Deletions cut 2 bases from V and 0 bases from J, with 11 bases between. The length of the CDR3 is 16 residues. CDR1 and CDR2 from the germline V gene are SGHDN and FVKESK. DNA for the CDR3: TGTGCCAGCAGCCAAACCGGAGCCATCTCTGGAAACACCATATATTTT. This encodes CASSQTGAISGNTIYF.

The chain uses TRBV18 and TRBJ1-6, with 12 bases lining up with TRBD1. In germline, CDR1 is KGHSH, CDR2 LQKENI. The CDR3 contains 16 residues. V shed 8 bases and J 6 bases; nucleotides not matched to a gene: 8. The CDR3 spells CASLPGTGGGNSPLHF. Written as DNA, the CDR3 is TGTGCCAGCCTACCGGGGACAGGGGGCGGTAATTCACCCCTCCACTTT.

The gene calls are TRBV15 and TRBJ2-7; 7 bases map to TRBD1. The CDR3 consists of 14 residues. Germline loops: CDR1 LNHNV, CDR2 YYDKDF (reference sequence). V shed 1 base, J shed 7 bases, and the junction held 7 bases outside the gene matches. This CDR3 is CATSRGTGAEEQYF. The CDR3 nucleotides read TGTGCCACCAGCAGAGGAACAGGGGCTGAGGAGCAGTACTTC.

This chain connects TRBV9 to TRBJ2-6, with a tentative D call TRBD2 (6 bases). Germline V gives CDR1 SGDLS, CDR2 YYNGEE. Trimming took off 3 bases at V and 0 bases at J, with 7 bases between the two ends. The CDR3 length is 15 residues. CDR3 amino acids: CASSAGGSGANVLTF. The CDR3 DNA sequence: TGTGCCAGCAGCGCCGGGGGCTCTGGGGCCAACGTCCTGACTTTC.

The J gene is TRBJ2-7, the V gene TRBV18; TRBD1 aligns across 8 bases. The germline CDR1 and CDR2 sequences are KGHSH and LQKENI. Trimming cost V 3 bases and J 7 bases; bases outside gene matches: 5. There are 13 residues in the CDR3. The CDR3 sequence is CASSPQGAEEQYF. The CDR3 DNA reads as TGTGCCAGCTCACCTCAGGGGGCGGAAGAGCAGTACTTC.

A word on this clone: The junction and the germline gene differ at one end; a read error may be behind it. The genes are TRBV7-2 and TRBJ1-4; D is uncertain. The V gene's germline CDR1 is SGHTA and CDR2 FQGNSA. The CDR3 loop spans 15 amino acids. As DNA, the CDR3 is TGTGCCAGCAGCCTAGCGGGCTCAGCTAATGAAAAACTGTTTTTT. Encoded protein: CASSLAGSANEKLFF.

CDR3 sequence reads: CASSLAGLSYNEQFF. In DNA form, the CDR3 reads TGTGCCAGCAGTCTAGCGGGGCTCTCCTACAATGAGCAGTTCTTC. The chain recombines TRBV6-2 or TRBV6-3 with TRBJ2-1; 9 bases fit TRBD2. Per the germline V gene, CDR1 is MNHEY and CDR2 is SVGEGT. The CDR3 covers 15 residues. Trimming took 5 bases from V and 0 from J; bases not matched to a gene: 2.

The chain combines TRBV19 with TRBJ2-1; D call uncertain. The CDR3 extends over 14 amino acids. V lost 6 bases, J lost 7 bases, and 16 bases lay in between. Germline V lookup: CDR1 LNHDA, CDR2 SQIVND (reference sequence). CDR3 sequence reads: CASSTGFVLNEQFF. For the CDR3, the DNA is TGTGCCAGTAGCACCGGTTTCGTGTTGAATGAGCAGTTCTTC.

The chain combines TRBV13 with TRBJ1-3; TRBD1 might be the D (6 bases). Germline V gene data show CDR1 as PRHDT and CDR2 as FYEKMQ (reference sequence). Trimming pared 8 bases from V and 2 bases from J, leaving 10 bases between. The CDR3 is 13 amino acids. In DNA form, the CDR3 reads TGTGCCAGCCAACAGGGAACTGGAAACACCATATATTTT. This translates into CASQQGTGNTIYF.

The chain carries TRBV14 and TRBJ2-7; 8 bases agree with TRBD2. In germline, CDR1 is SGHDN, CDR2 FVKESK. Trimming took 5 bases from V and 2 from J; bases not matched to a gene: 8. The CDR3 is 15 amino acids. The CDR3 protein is CASSDLGGVPYEQYF. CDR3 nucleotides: TGTGCCAGCAGCGACCTCGGGGGGGTACCCTACGAGCAGTACTTC.

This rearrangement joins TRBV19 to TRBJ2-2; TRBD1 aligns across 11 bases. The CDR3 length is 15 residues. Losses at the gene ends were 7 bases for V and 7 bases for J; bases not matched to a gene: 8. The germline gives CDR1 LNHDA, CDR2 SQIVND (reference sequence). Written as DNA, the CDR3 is TGTGCCAGTAACATCGGACAGGGGGCCTTCGGGGAGCTGTTTTTT. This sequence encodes CASNIGQGAFGELFF.